Given below is one TCR beta chain in context. What antigen it recognizes has not been identified. Base qualities are not provided; no much larger clone lies one nucleotide away. From V the trimming removes 5 bases and from J it removes 8 bases, while the gene matches leave 12 bases of the junction unaccounted for. The CDR3 starts with the cysteine, ends with the phenylalanine, and has 15 residues. Left in the record is the CDR3 DNA by itself, 45 bases read in frame from the first base. For CDR1 and CDR2, the germline V gene (reference sequence) lists LNHDA and SQIVND. The cohort comprised 710 or so healthy bone marrow donors. At the time of sampling, all cohort members were nominally healthy, though unrecorded immune exposures were likely present. The donor tested CMV seropositive and was one of the 289 seropositive cohort members. A peripheral blood sample was provided by each donor, and peripheral blood mononuclear cells were used for TCR beta sequencing. The Qiagen DNeasy Blood Extraction Kit was used to extract genomic DNA from the blood cell samples.

The receptor library was made with the immunoSEQ multiplex PCR assay. A mixture of 60 forward primers for TCR Vbeta segments and 13 reverse primers for TCR Jbeta segments was used in the multiplex PCR. The CDR3 region of rearranged TCR beta genes was amplified from genomic DNA by a multiplex PCR assay. Amplified TCR beta libraries were sequenced as 87-base-pair reads on the Illumina HiSeq System. Processing in the source paper ran as follows. Across the 500 to 700 repertoires, a later analysis counted 80 million or so unique TCR beta chains, around 10 million of which were shared by at least two donors. Raw reads were error-corrected and collapsed into unique sequences with a nearest-neighbor algorithm that merged closely related sequences to remove PCR and sequencing errors. To assign V, D and J gene segments, CDR3 sequences were aligned to IMGT reference sequences. For a sequence to be retained, a match of at least six nucleotides was required to both a V gene segment and a J gene segment. A rearrangement counted as productive if the CDR3 had no stop codons and remained in frame with V and J, and every other rearrangement counted as non-productive. CDR3 was defined by IMGT convention, running from the second conserved V-encoded cysteine to the conserved J-encoded phenylalanine. The earlier analysis of some 600 of the donors excluded sequences that lacked an unambiguous match to a single V gene segment. An earlier analysis of almost 600 of the donors classified V segments as functional when productive rearrangements were above 56.7% and as segregating when the standard deviation between donors was above 5%. A statistical classification framework was built for diagnosing cytomegalovirus status from the catalog of TCR beta chain sequences. In a later analysis, V and J genes were assigned by comparing TCR nucleotide sequences against IMGT/GENE-DB human TR gene sequences. A later analysis assigned CDR3 sequences and most-parsimonious VDJ recombination scenarios with the TCRdist pipeline. In a later analysis, each TCR beta chain was defined by its CDR3 amino acid sequence together with its V-gene family, and reads lacking a unique V-gene family were excluded. In a later analysis, 500 to 650 highly shared, low-generation-probability nucleotide sequences were removed to address suspected cross-contamination and a sequencing artifact. A later analysis calculated a clonal expansion index for each public chain from normalized within-repertoire ranks of inferred template counts. In a later analysis, generation probabilities were computed using a VDJ recombination model fitted to out-of-frame rearrangements, and the results were checked against IGoR. Hypergeometric tests were used in a later analysis to score TCR-TCR, TCR-HLA and TCR-CMV co-occurrence, with a repertoire-size bias correction applied to the TCR pairs. False discovery rates were estimated in a later analysis by permuting HLA or CMV assignments 20 times. In a later analysis, co-occurring TCRs were grouped using DBSCAN, and TCRdist sequence similarity was added for clustering within HLA-allele-positive subsets. Repertoires with fewer than 30,000 or more than 120,000 public chains were left out of co-occurrence clustering, as were a handful of repertoires with anomalous nucleotide sharing. TCRdb carries this immuneACCESS record with in-frame sequences only. Its versions omit some clonotypes, under half of them owing to an unresolved V gene in the studies checked, with the rest unexplained. From that table come the V and J calls and clone size; the DNA was used to work out D and trimming. This sample gives 90,000 to 130,000 clones in total; 70% of them show up just once. Just over 8.5% of the sample rests with the top ten.

This specimen comes from a study of cytomegalovirus exposure and HLA in healthy donors (TCRdb year 2017). Regarding the research as a whole: An earlier analysis of some 550 of the donors reported 276 Gb of sequence data and 117 million unique TCR beta sequences from roughly 180 million T cells. Roughly 310 gigabases of sequencing data and some 85 million unique TCR sequences were included in an early release covering roughly 600 HLA-typed donors. Among the roughly 400 genotyped donors, approximately 77% belonged to the genetic ancestry cluster associated with self-reported Caucasian donors. The study aimed to test whether cataloging public T cell receptors could reveal signatures of past pathogen exposure. The study profiled the T cell repertoires of about 640 subjects by immunosequencing and related them to cytomegalovirus serostatus. A separate validation cohort of about 110 different subjects was used in addition to the 666-subject first cohort. The study combined high-throughput TCR immunosequencing, statistical association of individual TCRs with disease status, and machine learning to predict cytomegalovirus infection status. To study patterns of TCR occurrence, a later analysis re-analyzed previously published TCR beta repertoires from under 750 donors and added high-resolution HLA genotyping. Rather than drawing on any new phenotypic data, the later analysis identified candidate immune exposures from TCR beta sequences and the way those sequences occurred across donors. In an earlier analysis of roughly 540 of the donors, high-throughput TCR beta sequencing was used to judge whether each TCR beta V gene segment behaved as functional or pseudogenic. Donor age, sex, ethnicity and CMV serostatus were compiled alongside the repertoire data. A later genetic analysis took genome-wide SNP genotypes for about three fifths of the 666 donors and used that subset as a discovery cohort. All discovery cohort repertoires had been generated using a single sequencing platform. HLA typing included class I and class II loci at four-digit resolution. Typing coverage varied by locus: 629-630 donors for A, B, C, DRB1 and DQB1; approximately 500 for DQA1; approximately 570 for DPA1; approximately 490 for DPB1. Four or five DR-DQ haplotypes were handled as single units for association and clustering, since linkage in the cohort was strong. Across 398 genotyped donors of the cohort, an average of approximately 240,000 unique TCR beta nucleotide sequences per donor were sequenced, and roughly a sixth of those sequences were non-productive. The research as a whole found: In a later analysis, TCR association rates were found to vary across HLA loci, with the most associated TCRs seen for DRB1 alleles and the fewest for HLA-C alleles. An association between a missense DCLRE1C variant and V-gene and J-gene trimming of TCR beta chains was found in a later genetic analysis and replicated in an independent cohort. A later analysis found that most CMV-associated TCR beta chains appeared HLA-restricted, with HLA associations seemingly driven largely by CMV exposure. According to a later genetic analysis, donors in an Asian-associated ancestry cluster had fewer N-insertions in productive TCRs than the roughly 700-donor mean. Specific HLA alleles were associated with 15,000 to 20,000 TCR beta sequences at a false discovery rate of 0.05 in a later analysis. CMV serostatus was the only immune exposure information available for the cohort. Because some donors lacked HLA typing at each locus, the association tests relied only on the typed subset. A later analysis reported that several top co-occurrence clusters appeared linked to parvovirus B19, influenza, CMV and Epstein-Barr virus. Only TCR beta chains were sequenced in this cohort, and the absence of alpha or paired-chain data limited detectable features. It was suggested by the authors that the approach could potentially be generalized to other disease states and immunological phenotypes. The sequencing pipeline was judged likely to have produced a cluster of highly shared sequence variants as a technical artifact. In an earlier analysis of under 600 of the donors, most TCR beta V segments were observed in productive rearrangements about 90% or about 30% of the time, broadly matching IMGT annotations. A further reported finding was that TCR beta sequences accurately predicted the HLA-A and HLA-B alleles for most subjects in the first cohort. In a later analysis, HLA-associated TCR beta chains showed more clonal expansion and lower generation probabilities than non-associated chains that were equally common. Because counts were too low, about 18 rarely observed V segments, including chromosome 9 orphons, were excluded from the earlier analysis of about 500 of the donors. In both the original and validation cohorts, the classifier was reported to diagnose cytomegalovirus status with high specificity and sensitivity. A total of fewer than 200 TCR beta chains were listed by the study as associated with cytomegalovirus. Some IMGT-functional V segments, including TRBV6-2 and TRBV6-3, could not be distinguished by the 87-base-pair reads and were therefore excluded. Assigning TCR associations to individual alleles was difficult when HLA alleles, especially DR and DQ, strongly co-occurred. Most TCR sequences were seen in very few donors, while some public TCRs were found in many individuals. Linkage disequilibrium might explain the correlated functional status among segregating V segments, but an unknown experimental factor could not be excluded. In vitro tests confirmed that a few of the cytomegalovirus-associated TCR beta chains recognize cytomegalovirus antigens. Roughly uniform sequencing depth across donors was assumed in presence/absence analyses, although this assumption may not hold.

The source is a man aged 30-40 years in good health and CMV-seropositive. Sequenced material: PBMCs. The rearrangement combines TRBV19 with TRBJ2-1, and 7 bases in between align with TRBD1. The nucleotides read TGTGCCAGTAGTGCCCGACAGGGCGGCATCGATGAGCAGTTCTTC. It encodes CASSARQGGIDEQFF.